These 12 T cell receptor beta chains were all obtained from the same sample, sequenced in a study of T cell changes during pregnancy in multiple sclerosis. The table came from immunoSEQ multiplex PCR; TCRdb's copy has only in-frame clones and leaves some out. The sample comprises about 41,000 clones, 90% to 95% of which are singletons, and 5.5% to 8% rests with the top ten. Sequencing used CD8+ T cells from peripheral blood mononuclear cells, obtained in the third trimester of pregnancy. The receptors were gathered from a female donor with multiple sclerosis, enrolled in a pregnancy study.

This clone showed up just a few times. The V call is TRBV27, the J call TRBJ1-1; D gene unclear. V was pared by 2 bases and J by 4 bases, with 8 bases between. Germline lookup yields CDR1 MNHEY and CDR2 SMNVEV (reference sequence). CDR3 length equals 13 residues. The CDR3: CASSLRGGTEAFF. DNA for the CDR3: TGTGCCAGCAGTTTACGGGGTGGCACTGAAGCTTTCTTT.

The genes are TRBV2 and TRBJ2-5; D call uncertain. CDR3 length: 16 amino acids. Germline loops: CDR1 SNHLY, CDR2 FYNNEI. V was trimmed by 1 base and J by 7 bases, leaving 19 bases between them. CDR3 in DNA: TGTGCCAGCAGTGAAGGATCCGGTTTCACGGTGTGGACCCAGTACTTC. The encoded protein is CASSEGSGFTVWTQYF.

This clone showed up just once. V usage is TRBV7-9 and J usage is TRBJ2-7; perhaps TRBD1 as D (6 bases). V was shortened by 5 bases and J by 0 bases, with 17 bases between the two germline ends. The CDR3 is 16 residues long. The germline gives CDR1 SEHNR, CDR2 FQNEAQ (reference sequence). The CDR3 nucleotides read TGTGCCAGCAGCCCAAGTACGGGACATCTCTCCTACGAGCAGTACTTC. It specifies CASSPSTGHLSYEQYF.

V gene TRBV9 combines with J gene TRBJ1-5; 8 positions agree with TRBD1. CDR3 length equals 15 residues. V dropped 4 bases and J dropped 2; count of bases not matched to a gene: 5. The germline gives CDR1 SGDLS, CDR2 YYNGEE. CDR3 nucleotide sequence: TGTGCCAGCAGCCTTGGACAGGGCCGCAATCAGCCCCAGCATTTT. The encoded protein is CASSLGQGRNQPQHF.

V is TRBV4-3 and J is TRBJ2-7; D is perhaps TRBD1 (5 bases). Deletions cut 3 bases from V and 6 bases from J, with 12 bases between. CDR3 size: 13 residues. Germline loops: CDR1 LGHNA, CDR2 YSLEER. The CDR3 coding sequence is TGCGCCAGCAGCCAGGATCAGGGTGCCGAGCAGTACTTC. Amino acid sequence: CASSQDQGAEQYF.

The rearrangement joins TRBV14 to TRBJ2-3, with D possibly matching TRBD2 (6 bases). CDR1 is SGHDN and CDR2 is FVKESK in the germline V gene. This CDR3 is 16 amino acids long. V was clipped by 3 bases and J by 0 bases, with 13 bases between them. CDR3 amino acids: CASSQVAVPSTDTQYF. The CDR3 DNA is TGTGCCAGCAGCCAGGTAGCGGTCCCTAGCACAGATACGCAGTATTTT.

The chain employs TRBV15 and TRBJ2-1, with 10 bases matching TRBD1. The CDR3 is 16 residues long. Germline V lookup: CDR1 LNHNV, CDR2 YYDKDF (reference sequence). V lost 5 bases, J lost 4 bases, and 8 bases stayed unmatched. CDR3 residues: CATSGRDRGRYNEQFF. CDR3 bases: TGTGCCACCAGCGGACGGGACAGGGGTCGGTACAATGAGCAGTTCTTC. Based on the CDR3 plus reference TRBV15 and TRBJ2-1, the full variable domain is DAMVIQNPRYQVTQFGKPVTLSCSQTLNHNVMYWYQQKSSQAPKLLFHYYDKDFNNEADTPDNFQSRRPNTSFCFLDIRSPGLGDTAMYLCATSGRDRGRYNEQFFGPGTRLTVL.

In its sample, this clone was seen once. J is TRBJ1-2 and V is TRBV7-9; 7 bases align to TRBD1. Trimming took 4 bases from V and 2 from J; bases not matched to a gene: 7. The CDR3 spans 15 residues. Looked up from germline, CDR1 is SEHNR and CDR2 is FQNEAQ (reference sequence). The CDR3 here is CASSSNRGENYGYTF. As DNA, the CDR3 is TGTGCCAGCAGCTCAAACAGGGGAGAAAACTATGGCTACACCTTC.

The rearrangement uses TRBV5-6 and TRBJ1-3; D gene unclear. The CDR3 runs 14 residues. Germline V CDR1 and CDR2: SGHDT, YYEEEE. Deletions cut 0 bases from V and 0 bases from J, with 4 bases between. The CDR3 DNA reads as TGTGCCAGCAGCTTGGTCAGCTCTGGAAACACCATATATTTT. It codes for CASSLVSSGNTIYF.

The chain is built from TRBV21-1 and TRBJ1-1; TRBD1, as called in the table, went unchecked against the DNA. TRBV21-1 is labeled a pseudogene. This CDR3 has 13 residues. The CDR3 DNA sequence: TGTGCCAGCAGCCCTCATAAGTCCAGATTTACTTTCTTT. Translation: CASSPHKSRFTFF.

This clone has only one observation. The chain joins TRBV6-1 to TRBJ2-1, with a tentative D call TRBD1 (5 bases). Germline CDR1 MNHNS, CDR2 SASEGT. The ends were cut back, 3 bases at V and 4 bases at J, with 10 bases in the middle. The CDR3 covers 14 residues. The CDR3 sequence is CASSEVGPYNEQFF. The CDR3 DNA is TGTGCCAGCAGTGAGGTGGGGCCTTACAATGAGCAGTTCTTC.

The rearrangement uses TRBV9 and TRBJ1-1; the D gene is possibly TRBD1 (5 bases). The CDR3 runs to 14 residues. Per the germline V gene, CDR1 is SGDLS and CDR2 is YYNGEE. Trimming pared 0 bases from V and 4 bases from J, leaving 10 bases between. DNA for the CDR3: TGTGCCAGCAGCGTAGCCGGGGGGGGCACTGAAGCTTTCTTT. This codes for CASSVAGGGTEAFF. Variable domain in full (rest from reference TRBV9 and TRBJ1-1): DSGVTQTPKHLITATGQRVTLRCSPRSGDLSVYWYQQSLDQGLQFLIQYYNGEERAKGNILERFSAQQFPDLHSELNLSSLELGDSALYFCASSVAGGGTEAFFGQGTRLTVV.